This T cell receptor beta chain was identified during a study of blood T cells in healthy people across ages (dated by TCRdb to between 2014 and 2017). About the full investigation: In model experiments, roughly one uniquely barcoded TCR beta cDNA molecule per two T cells was captured by template switching. To track age-related changes in TCR beta repertoire diversity, the study relied on deep sequencing normalized with unique cDNA molecular identifiers. The donors were divided into four age groups: young (average approximately 16 years), middle-aged (around 37), aged (approximately 62) and long-lived (about 90). Donors of different ages were randomly distributed across sequencing lanes to avoid experimental bias. For two donors (one aged 18 to 30 and one aged 80 or older), the study analyzed two additional independent replicas of 1 million unique cDNA reads from the same blood draw.

Comments on this clonotype: Its binding antigen is unknown. No per-base quality is available; no much larger clone lies one base away.

Systemically healthy Caucasian individuals from Russia, 39 in total and aged about 6 to 95 years, were included as donors. Around 9.9 milliliters of peripheral blood were collected from each donor into EDTA-treated Vacutainer tubes. Ficoll-Paque density-gradient centrifugation was used to isolate PBMCs, with at least 7 million per sample. Total RNA was extracted from PBMCs with Trizol reagent, with at least 5 micrograms obtained per sample. For every donor, an aliquot of PBMCs went through flow cytometry to measure the percentages of naive CD45RAhigh/CD27high T cells. The library was obtained by 5' RACE. Sequencer: Illumina HiSeq 2500. A second roughly 6 to 11 cycle PCR used a sample-barcoded 5' primer and a J-beta primer mix. Each TCR beta cDNA molecule received a unique molecular identifier from a template-switch 5' adaptor carrying 12 random nucleotides. At least 3 million CDR3-containing paired-end reads were obtained from each sample. First-strand cDNA was synthesized from all RNA with the Mint cDNA synthesis kit, primed by a TRBC-specific oligonucleotide. All cDNA was treated with uracil-DNA glycosylase and then went through a first 18-cycle PCR with the universal primers M1SS and BC2_uni_R. The authors' pipeline ran thus. For normalization, 1 million high-quality reads, each with a distinct molecular identifier, were randomly selected from each sample. Instead of being binned into consensus sequences, reads that shared molecular identifiers were thrown out. MiTCR, with a Q25 quality threshold and the strictest error-elimination algorithm, was used for CDR3 identification, clonotype clustering and error correction. Lower-bound total TCR beta diversity was estimated with a nonparametric unseen species model using Euler transformation. TCRdb took the public reads, trimmed them with fastp at Q25, ran MiXCR for clone calling and kept in-frame beta chains. CDR3 protein sequences are deduplicated, and each keeps its most common genes and DNA. These V and J calls originate from TCRdb's pipeline instead of the authors' own analysis. This sample has approximately 1,000,000 distinct CDR3 sequences in its table, and about two fifths of those were observed once. The top ten constitute 10% to 15% of the sample.

V and J are trimmed by 4 bases and 0 bases, and the gene matches miss 2 bases of the junction. The CDR3 runs 16 amino acids, cysteine and phenylalanine included. This entry keeps only the CDR3 DNA: 48 bases, framed from base 1. The study at large found these results: As age increased, observed TCR beta diversity per million T cells dropped in a roughly linear way, and a significant reduction was already evident by age 40. Estimates of total diversity from one million sequenced T cells were regarded as lower bounds and underestimates. Observed TCR beta diversity correlated strongly with the percentage of naive T cells measured by flow cytometry. Because donor CMV infection status was unknown, age-related changes in expanded clonotypes were potentially confounded. Because profiling used bulk unsorted PBMCs, naive and antigen-experienced compartments could not be compared conclusively. The long-lived group showed more naive CD4+ T cells, fewer expanded clones and increased TCR diversity than the aged group, suggesting age selection.

This receptor was obtained from a man in his late teens or twenties in good health. The receptor chain draws on TRBV12-3 or TRBV12-4 and TRBJ2-5, and TRBD2 matches 13 of the central bases. Specimen: blood. The bases are TGTGCCAGCAGTTCGACTAGCGGGGGGTACCAAGAGACCCAGTACTTC. Its coded protein is CASSSTSGGYQETQYF.